This T cell receptor beta chain was captured in a study of blood T cell repertoires in COVID-19. Whole-study context: Sample material is recorded as cDNA or gDNA derived from T cells, B-cell-depleted T cells, or PBMCs.

Authors' methods: Counts of nucleated cells, estimated from reference gene primer amplification, were obtained. Produced via immunoSEQ multiplex PCR; TCRdb's table is partial and in-frame only. V, J and clone size reflect that table, while D and trimming were determined from the DNA. Counted here are 60,000 or so clones, around 83% occurring once; the ten biggest clones make up about 12%. The V and J ends lost 6 bases and 4 bases, in that order; junction bases with no gene match: 9. Germline CDR1 reads SGHRS; CDR2 reads YFSETQ. The CDR3 length is 14 residues. V and J are TRBV5-1 and TRBJ2-7; 8 bases fit TRBD1. Sequencing was done on a sample of peripheral blood. The source is a human donor in a cohort sampled during active COVID-19. The chain's CDR3 is CASNRGQGVYEQYF. The CDR3 DNA is TGCGCCAGCAACAGAGGACAGGGAGTTTACGAGCAGTACTTC.